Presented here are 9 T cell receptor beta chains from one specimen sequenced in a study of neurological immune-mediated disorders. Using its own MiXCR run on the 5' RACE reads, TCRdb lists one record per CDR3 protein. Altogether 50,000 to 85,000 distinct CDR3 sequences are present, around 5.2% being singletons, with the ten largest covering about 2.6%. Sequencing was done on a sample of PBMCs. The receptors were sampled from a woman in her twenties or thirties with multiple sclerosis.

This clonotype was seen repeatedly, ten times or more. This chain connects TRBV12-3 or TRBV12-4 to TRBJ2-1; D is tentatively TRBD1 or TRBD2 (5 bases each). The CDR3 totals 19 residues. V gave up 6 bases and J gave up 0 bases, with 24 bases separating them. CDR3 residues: CASRRPRGVATPSYNEQFF. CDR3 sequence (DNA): TGTGCCAGCAGACGCCCCCGAGGGGTAGCCACCCCCTCCTACAATGAGCAGTTCTTC.

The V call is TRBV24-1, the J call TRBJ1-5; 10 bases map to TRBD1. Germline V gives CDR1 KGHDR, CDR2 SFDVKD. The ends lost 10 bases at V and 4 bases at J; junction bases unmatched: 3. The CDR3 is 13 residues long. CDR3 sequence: CATGDRGNQPQHF. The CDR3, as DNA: TGTGCCACGGGGGACAGGGGAAATCAGCCCCAGCATTTT.

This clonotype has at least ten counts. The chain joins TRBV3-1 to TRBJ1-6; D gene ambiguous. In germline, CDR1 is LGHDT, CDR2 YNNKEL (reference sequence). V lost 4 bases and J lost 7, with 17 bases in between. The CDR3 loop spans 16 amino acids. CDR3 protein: CASSPTREASNSPLHF. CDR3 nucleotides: TGTGCCAGCAGCCCCACAAGGGAGGCCTCCAATTCACCCCTCCACTTT.

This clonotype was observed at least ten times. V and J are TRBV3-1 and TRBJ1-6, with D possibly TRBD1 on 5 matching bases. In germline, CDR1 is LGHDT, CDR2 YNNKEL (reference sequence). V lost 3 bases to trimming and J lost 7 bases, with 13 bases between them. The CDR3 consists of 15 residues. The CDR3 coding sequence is TGTGCCAGCAGCCACGGGACGCGTCGCAATTCACCCCTCCACTTT. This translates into CASSHGTRRNSPLHF.

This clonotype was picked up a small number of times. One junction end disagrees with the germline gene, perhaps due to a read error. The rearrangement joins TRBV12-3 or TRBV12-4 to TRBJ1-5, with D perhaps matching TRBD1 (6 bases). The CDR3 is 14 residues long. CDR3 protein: CASSLEGTHQPQNF. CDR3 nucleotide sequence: TGTGCCAGCAGTTTAGAAGGGACACATCAGCCCCAGAATTTT.

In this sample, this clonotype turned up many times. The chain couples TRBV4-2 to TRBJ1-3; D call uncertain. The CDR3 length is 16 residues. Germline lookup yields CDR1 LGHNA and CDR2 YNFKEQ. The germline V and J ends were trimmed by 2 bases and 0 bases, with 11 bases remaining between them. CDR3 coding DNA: TGTGCCAGCAGCCAACGGTCCGGACGCTCTGGAAACACCATATATTTT. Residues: CASSQRSGRSGNTIYF.

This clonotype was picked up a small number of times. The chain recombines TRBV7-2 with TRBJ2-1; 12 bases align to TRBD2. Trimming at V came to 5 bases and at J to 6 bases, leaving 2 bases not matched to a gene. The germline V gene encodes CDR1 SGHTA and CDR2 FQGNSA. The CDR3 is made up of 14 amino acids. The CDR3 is CASSKTSGGNEQFF. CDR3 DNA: TGTGCCAGCAGCAAGACTAGCGGGGGCAATGAGCAGTTCTTC.

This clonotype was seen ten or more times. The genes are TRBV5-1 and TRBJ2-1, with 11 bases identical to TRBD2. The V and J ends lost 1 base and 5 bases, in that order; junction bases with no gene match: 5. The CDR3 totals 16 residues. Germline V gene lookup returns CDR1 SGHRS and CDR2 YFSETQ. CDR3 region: CASSLRASGGNNEQFF. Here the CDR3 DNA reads TGCGCCAGCAGCTTGAGGGCTAGCGGGGGGAACAATGAGCAGTTCTTC.

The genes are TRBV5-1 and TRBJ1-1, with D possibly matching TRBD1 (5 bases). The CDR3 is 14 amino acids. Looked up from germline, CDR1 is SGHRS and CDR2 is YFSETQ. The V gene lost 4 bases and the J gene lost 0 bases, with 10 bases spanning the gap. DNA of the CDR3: TGCGCCAGCAGCAGACAGTCCATGAACACTGAAGCTTTCTTT. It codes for CASSRQSMNTEAFF.